The rows below give T cell receptor beta chains drawn from one sample of a study of OX40 agonist ivuxolimab in advanced cancers. Generated by immunoSEQ multiplex PCR, the TCRdb table keeps only in-frame clones and is missing some. The sample has about 21,000 clones, under 90% seen once. The sequenced sample was CD4+ or CD8+ T cells sorted from blood, obtained in a trial of the OX40 agonist ivuxolimab. The receptors shown here come from an adult with an advanced solid tumor such as melanoma, head and neck, liver or kidney cancer. Both conserved end residues are part of each CDR3. A D gene is named only where the DNA matches it firmly. The size entry is marked missing in some rows and otherwise reads once, few, many or a size class.

>.|.|TRBJ2-7|TRBV27
CASSFGYEQYF
TGTGCCAGCAGTTTCGGCTACGAGCAGTACTTC
>TRBD2|.|TRBJ2-1|TRBV7-9
CASSPQPGLAGGHQGEQFF
TGTGCCAGCAGCCCGCAGCCGGGACTAGCGGGGGGGCATCAAGGTGAGCAGTTCTTC
>.|.|TRBJ1-6|TRBV28
CASTTPGRDWVPLHF
TGTGCCAGCACGACCCCCGGCAGAGATTGGGTACCCCTCCACTTT
>.|.|TRBJ1-2|TRBV27
CASSLSTGINYGYTF
TGTGCCAGCAGTTTATCTACAGGGATTAACTATGGCTACACCTTC
>.|.|TRBJ1-1|TRBV6-6
CASSPPEMAKAFF
TGTGCCAGCAGTCCCCCGGAAATGGCTAAAGCTTTCTTT
>TRBD1|few|TRBJ1-2|TRBV10-1
CASKGDRGNGYTF
TGCGCCAGCAAAGGAGACAGGGGGAATGGCTACACCTTC
>.|.|TRBJ1-3|TRBV4-1
CASSQGGNTIYF
TGCGCCAGCAGCCAAGGGGGAAACACCATATATTTT
>TRBD2|once|TRBJ2-7|TRBV19
CASSPGGAYEQYF
TGTGCCAGTAGTCCCGGGGGGGCTTACGAGCAGTACTTC
>TRBD2|.|TRBJ2-1|TRBV5-4
CASNTPPGLAVNEQFF
TGTGCCAGCAACACCCCGCCGGGACTAGCGGTCAATGAGCAGTTCTTC
>.|.|TRBJ2-7|TRBV4-2
CASSQGPGTGFEQYF
TGTGCCAGCAGCCAAGGACCTGGGACCGGTTTCGAGCAGTACTTC
>.|.|TRBJ1-1|TRBV13
CASSGAASMNTEAFF
TGTGCCAGCAGCGGAGCAGCCTCCATGAACACTGAAGCTTTCTTT
>.|.|TRBJ2-7|TRBV19
CASSSGGSYEQYF
TGTGCCAGTAGTTCGGGGGGCAGCTACGAGCAGTACTTC
>.|.|TRBJ2-1|TRBV6-5
CASREDSYRYNEQFF
TGTGCCAGCAGGGAGGACAGCTACCGATACAATGAGCAGTTCTTC
>.|.|TRBJ2-5|TRBV2
CASSDPGRGETQYF
TGTGCCAGCAGTGATCCAGGCCGGGGCGAGACCCAGTACTTC
>.|few|TRBJ2-7|TRBV6-1
CASSDTLFEDNSYEQYF
TGTGCCAGCAGTGATACCCTGTTTGAGGACAACTCCTACGAGCAGTACTTC
>.|.|TRBJ1-3|TRBV13
CASSSIQGALGNTIYF
TGTGCCAGCAGCTCGATACAGGGCGCCCTGGGAAACACCATATATTTT
>.|.|TRBJ2-1|TRBV5-1
CASSLSRDGTPTYYEQFF
TGCGCCAGCAGCCTTTCAAGGGATGGGACCCCCACATATTATGAGCAGTTCTTC
>TRBD1|.|TRBJ1-4|TRBV6-6
CASSPGGFDEKLFF
TGTGCCAGCAGTCCAGGGGGCTTTGATGAAAAACTGTTTTTT
>.|.|TRBJ2-5|TRBV28
CASRPGLAQETQYF
TGTGCCAGCAGGCCGGGACTTGCTCAAGAGACCCAGTACTTC
>.|.|TRBJ2-7|TRBV30
CAWSEGRNTTYEQYF
TGTGCCTGGAGTGAGGGACGCAACACAACCTACGAGCAGTACTTC
>TRBD1|.|TRBJ1-1|TRBV18
CASSPWDRAQNTEAFF
TGTGCCAGCTCACCGTGGGACAGGGCTCAGAACACTGAAGCTTTCTTT
>.|once|TRBJ2-7|TRBV21-1
CASSPRDLGRYSYEQYF
TGTGCCAGCAGCCCTCGTGACTTGGGACGGTACTCCTACGAGCAGTACTTC
>.|once|TRBJ2-7|TRBV7-6
CASSLSQSYEQYF
TGTGCCAGCAGCTTAAGCCAGTCCTACGAGCAGTACTTC
>TRBD2|.|TRBJ2-1|TRBV4-1
CASSQVATSGSTASYNEQFF
TGCGCCAGCAGCCAAGTCGCTACTAGCGGGTCCACCGCTTCCTACAATGAGCAGTTCTTC
>.|.|TRBJ2-5|TRBV28
CASSLWGAARETQYF
TGTGCCAGCAGTTTATGGGGCGCAGCCAGGGAGACCCAGTACTTC
>TRBD1|.|TRBJ1-6|TRBV7-6
CASSSGQGQVNSPLHF
TGTGCCAGCAGCTCCGGTCAGGGACAGGTTAATTCACCCCTCCACTTT
>.|once|TRBJ2-3|TRBV27
CASTESGAVTQYF
TGTGCCAGCACGGAGTCAGGGGCCGTAACGCAGTATTTT
>.|few|TRBJ2-1|TRBV2
CASSENLGDEQFF
TGTGCCAGCAGTGAGAATTTGGGGGATGAGCAGTTCTTC
>.|once|TRBJ1-4|TRBV4-1
CASSQGQTINEKLFF
TGCGCCAGCAGCCAAGGTCAGACCATAAATGAAAAACTGTTTTTT
>.|.|TRBJ2-3|TRBV7-6
CASSLVGTARTDTQYF
TGTGCCAGCAGCTTAGTGGGAACAGCCCGCACAGATACGCAGTATTTT
>TRBD2|.|TRBJ2-7|TRBV6-5
CASSYLGGGTYEQYF
TGTGCCAGCAGTTACTTGGGGGGGGGAACCTACGAGCAGTACTTC
>.|.|TRBJ2-5|TRBV6-4
CASSATLGLRETQYF
TGTGCCAGCAGTGCCACCCTAGGGCTTCGAGAGACCCAGTACTTC
>.|.|TRBJ1-4|TRBV7-9
CASSLGTEKLFF
TGTGCCAGCAGCTTAGGAACTGAAAAACTGTTTTTT
>TRBD1|.|TRBJ2-7|TRBV10-2
CASSDPTGGADYEQYF
TGCGCCAGCAGTGACCCTACAGGGGGCGCGGACTACGAGCAGTACTTC
>TRBD1|.|TRBJ2-7|TRBV10-3
CAIHPGQGAPSYEQYF
TGTGCCATCCATCCGGGACAGGGGGCCCCTTCCTACGAGCAGTACTTC
>.|.|TRBJ2-5|TRBV28
CASSKAEDQETQYF
TGTGCCAGCAGTAAAGCCGAAGACCAAGAGACCCAGTACTTC
>TRBD2|.|TRBJ2-7|TRBV27
CASSSSGVYEQYF
TGTGCCAGCAGTTCTAGCGGGGTCTACGAGCAGTACTTC
>.|once|TRBJ1-5|TRBV27
CASSLSDSNQPQHF
TGTGCCAGCAGTTTGAGTGATAGCAATCAGCCCCAGCATTTT